The TCR beta chain under discussion was sequenced for a study of vaccination and CD4 T cells after COVID-19 (dated by TCRdb to between 2021 and 2022). In the study overall: Convalescent patients had a positive SARS-CoV-2 result on nasal swab PCR, and of these patients, about ten had mild disease and one had severe disease. Post-vaccine blood samples were collected a median of about 66 days after the second vaccine dose, ranging from roughly 13 to 241 days. The spike-specific CD4+ TCR repertoire was compared before and after mRNA vaccination in nine to ten COVID-19 convalescent patients and a handful of infection-naive healthy vaccine recipients. Post-COVID blood samples were collected from convalescent patients a median of roughly 100 days after diagnosis, with a range of about 35 to 180 days. Overlapping spike peptide pools from SARS-CoV-2 and from the common cold coronaviruses HCoV-NL63, HCoV-OC43 and HCoV-229E were used as culture stimuli. As controls, cultures received a CEFX viral epitope pool (the positive control), an HIV-1 Nef peptide pool (the negative control), or no peptide at all. Two doses of either the Pfizer-BioNTech BNT162b2 vaccine (n=8) or the Moderna mRNA-1273 vaccine (n=2) were administered to participants. The convalescent cohort comprised six males and four females, including two Hispanic individuals, seven Caucasians, two Asians and one multiracial person. Findings and caveats that apply to the study as a whole: Among the post-vaccine SARS-CoV-2-reactive clones in convalescent patients, a median roughly 85% showed up only after vaccination, which suggests vaccine-specific priming. In convalescent patients, nearly all vaccine-specific clones (304 of 307) were found to be mono-reactive for SARS-CoV-2 spike rather than cross-reactive with common cold coronaviruses. Although the median number of SARS-CoV-2-reactive clonotypes went up from approximately 20 after infection to 35 to 40 after vaccination, the increase was not significant. Relatively few convalescent patients were included in the study, and early timepoints after natural infection were not analyzed.

The CDR1 and CDR2 encoded by the germline V gene (reference sequence) are DFQATT and SNEGSKA. Trimming removed 5 bases from V and 8 bases from J, leaving 19 bases between the germline ends. The CDR3 measures 14 amino acids from cysteine to phenylalanine. Only the CDR3 DNA is retained, 42 bases long and in frame from the first base. As for this clonotype: Its antigen is not yet known. Base qualities are missing; no much larger clone stands one base away.

The sample's treatment or condition label, decoded: roughly 10-day PBMC culture with coronavirus spike peptide pools or control peptides (ViraFEST assay). To expand antigen-specific T cells with peptide pools and then pick out the expanded clonotypes through TCR sequencing, the study relied on the ViraFEST assay. Positive SARS-CoV-2 PCR tests in the convalescent patients dated from March to December 2020, before Alpha, Beta and Delta variants emerged in the United States. More than 1.5 million PBMCs per well were cultured in IMDM with approximately 5% human AB serum and roughly 9.3 IU/ml IL-2, plus 10 ug/ml peptide pools. Half of the culture medium was replaced with fresh IL-2-containing medium on days 3 and 7. After around 11 days of culture, CD4+ T cells were isolated by negative selection using the EasySep CD4+ T cell isolation kit. Ficoll-Paque Plus gradient centrifugation was used to isolate PBMCs from whole blood, and the isolated PBMCs were then either used fresh or cryopreserved at -140C. Triplicate wells were generally used for each culture condition.

Library construction relied on PCR. At the Johns Hopkins FTIC core, DNA from the cultured CD4+ T cells underwent TCR sequencing with the Oncomine TCR Beta short-read assay. The QIAamp micro DNA kit was used to extract genomic DNA from the cultured CD4+ T cells. Oncomine TCR Beta libraries from cultured CD4+ T cells were pooled using unique dual indexes and sequenced on an Illumina iSeq 100. Per the source publication's procedure: Non-productive sequences were removed, and CDR3s that did not start with C, did not end with F or W, or were shorter than 7 amino acids were discarded. The MANAFEST web application identified antigen-specific clonotypes by comparing peptide-stimulated wells against reference wells and other culture wells. Positive clones required FDR below 0.05, an odds ratio above 5, and productive frequency above 0.1% in at least two of three replicate wells. A clonotype counted as cross-reactive if it showed significant expansion both in the SARS-CoV-2 spike wells and in at least one common cold coronavirus spike condition. CDR3 homology was assessed with Levenshtein distances (stringdist) and unrooted phylogenetic trees (ape) in R version 3.6.1. TCRdb handled the public reads itself, with Q25 trimming in fastp and clone calling in MiXCR, and kept productive beta chains. For every CDR3 protein sequence, its rows merge into one entry that carries the most common genes and DNA. These V and J calls derive from TCRdb rather than the authors' analysis. The sample records fewer than 15,000 distinct CDR3 sequences, around 38% of which are singletons. The ten largest clones take up roughly a tenth of the sample.

Sequenced material: CD4+ T cells from blood, cultured in vitro. This chain is built from TRBV20-1 and TRBJ2-1, with no confidently assigned D gene. This receptor was taken from a human donor who had recovered from COVID-19. The sequence in DNA is TGCAGTGCTTCCGGAAGTGGAATCGCAGATGAGCAGTTCTTC. It specifies CSASGSGIADEQFF.